The 22 T cell receptor beta chains below were found in one sample sequenced in a study of Ad26.COV2.S vaccination and SARS-CoV-2 variants. Measured with immunoSEQ multiplex PCR; TCRdb has only the in-frame clones, and not every one. The data hold about 390,000 clones, with over 80% observed a single time. Treatment: approximately 18 received Ad26.COV2.S at low or high dose, single or two shots; roughly 5 received placebo; per-sample allocation not given. It was on day 63 after the first vaccine or placebo injection that samples were taken. Sequences were derived from peripheral blood, sampled in a trial of Ad26.COV2.S vaccine versus placebo. All receptors come from a person aged 18-65 years who received the Ad26.COV2.S COVID-19 vaccine or a placebo.

V usage is TRBV19 and J usage is TRBJ2-3; D is uncertain. Trimming took 3 bases from V and 3 from J, leaving 7 bases between them. CDR3 length: 13 amino acids. Germline assignment: CDR1 LNHDA and CDR2 SQIVND (reference sequence). This chain's CDR3 is CASSMFPTDTQYF. The CDR3 nucleotides read TGTGCCAGTAGTATGTTTCCTACAGATACGCAGTATTTT.

This chain uses TRBV13 with TRBJ2-5; 7 bases are a match to TRBD2. Germline assignment: CDR1 PRHDT and CDR2 FYEKMQ (reference sequence). The trim removed 3 bases at V and 1 base at J, leaving 2 bases unmatched. This CDR3 contains 14 residues. The CDR3 bases are TGTGCCAGCAGCTTGCGCGGGAGCCAAGAGACCCAGTACTTC. Protein sequence: CASSLRGSQETQYF.

V gene TRBV30 combines with J gene TRBJ1-1; D uncertain. The CDR3 is 12 residues long. The V gene's germline CDR1 is GTSNPN and CDR2 SVGIG (reference sequence). Trimming left V 0 bases short and J 3 bases short, with 5 bases between. CDR3 region: CAWSVSYTEAFF. In DNA, the CDR3 is TGTGCCTGGAGTGTGTCTTACACTGAAGCTTTCTTT.

The V call is TRBV10-2, the J call TRBJ1-2; no clear D gene. This CDR3 has 12 amino acids. With 3 bases removed from V and 7 bases from J, the gap between germline ends came to 9 bases. Germline V gene lookup returns CDR1 WSHSY and CDR2 SAAADI. CDR3 nucleotide sequence: TGCGCCAGCAGTGAAGGTCCCTTTGGCTACACCTTC. Translation: CASSEGPFGYTF.

This sequence joins TRBV4-3 and TRBJ2-1; D remains ambiguous. V was trimmed by 1 base and J by 10 bases, leaving 14 bases between them. From germline, CDR1 is LGHNA and CDR2 YSLEER. The CDR3 is 14 residues long. The CDR3 is CASSQVRATMEQFF. The CDR3 DNA follows: TGCGCCAGCAGCCAAGTTCGTGCGACAATGGAGCAGTTCTTC.

The chain is built from TRBV28 and TRBJ1-2; a possible D gene is TRBD1 (5 bases). The V gene lost 1 base and the J gene lost 6 bases, with 15 bases spanning the gap. Germline CDR1 is MDHEN and CDR2 is SYDVKM. The length of the CDR3 is 15 residues. The CDR3 reads CASSLFRGAGNGYTF. The CDR3, as DNA: TGTGCCAGCAGTTTATTTCGCGGGGCAGGGAATGGCTACACCTTC.

V usage is TRBV13 and J usage is TRBJ2-7; maybe TRBD1 (6 bases). Trimming stripped 5 bases from V and 2 bases from J, with 16 bases between. CDR3 length: 15 residues. The germline CDR1 and CDR2 sequences are PRHDT and FYEKMQ (reference sequence). The CDR3 region has the DNA TGTGCCAGCAGCCCCACCGGGGCAGGGGCCTACGAGCAGTACTTC. This sequence encodes CASSPTGAGAYEQYF.

V gene TRBV6-5 combines with J gene TRBJ2-2; TRBD1 agrees at 7 bases. The CDR3 loop spans 14 amino acids. The trim removed 5 bases at V and 9 bases at J, leaving 9 bases unmatched. Per germline, CDR1 MNHEY and CDR2 SVGAGI. CDR3 bases: TGTGCCAGCAGTCTCGACGGACAGGAGAGGGAGCTGTTTTTT. Its protein product is CASSLDGQERELFF.

The genes are TRBV24-1 and TRBJ2-6, with D perhaps matching TRBD1 (5 bases). The length of the CDR3 is 16 residues. CDR1 is KGHDR, CDR2 SFDVKD, per germline. V was trimmed by 5 bases and J by 0 bases, leaving 10 bases between them. The CDR3 loop reads CATSAQGISGANVLTF. DNA of the CDR3: TGTGCCACCAGTGCCCAGGGTATCTCTGGGGCCAACGTCCTGACTTTC.

The genes are TRBV12-3 or TRBV12-4 and TRBJ2-7; no clear D gene. Trimming took 3 bases from V and 0 from J, leaving 6 bases between them. There are 13 residues in the CDR3. CDR3 sequence (DNA): TGTGCCAGCAGTTTGGAAAGCTCCTACGAGCAGTACTTC. It encodes CASSLESSYEQYF.

The chain links TRBV6-2 or TRBV6-3 to TRBJ1-4; TRBD1 agrees at 9 bases. CDR1 and CDR2 from the germline V gene are MNHEY and SVGEGT. V dropped 2 bases and J dropped 8; count of bases not matched to a gene: 3. This CDR3 has 14 residues. The CDR3 loop reads CASSYGTGKEKLFF. The DNA of the CDR3 is TGTGCCAGCAGTTACGGGACAGGGAAAGAAAAACTGTTTTTT.

V usage is TRBV5-1 and J usage is TRBJ2-7; 9 nucleotides agree with TRBD2. The CDR3 spans 16 residues. CDR1 and CDR2 (germline): SGHRS, YFSETQ. After removal of 5 bases from V and 2 bases from J, the junction contained 11 bases not matched to a gene. This CDR3 is CASSPLGLAGPYEQYF. CDR3 sequence (DNA): TGCGCCAGCAGTCCTCTTGGGCTAGCGGGGCCCTACGAGCAGTACTTC.

The chain is built from TRBV5-1 and TRBJ2-7; D unclear. Trimming removed 1 base from V and 0 bases from J, with 11 bases in between. The CDR3 extends over 15 amino acids. The germline V gene encodes CDR1 SGHRS and CDR2 YFSETQ. As DNA, the CDR3 is TGCGCCAGCAGCTTGCGGGCCTGGAGCTCCTACGAGCAGTACTTC. It encodes CASSLRAWSSYEQYF. Based on the CDR3 plus reference TRBV5-1 and TRBJ2-7, the full variable domain is KAGVTQTPRYLIKTRGQQVTLSCSPISGHRSVSWYQQTPGQGLQFLFEYFSETQRNKGNFPGRFSGRQFSNSRSEMNVSTLELGDSALYLCASSLRAWSSYEQYFGPGTRLTVT.

The gene calls are TRBV28 and TRBJ2-7; perhaps TRBD2 as D (7 bases). The CDR3 loop spans 14 amino acids. Germline CDR1 and CDR2: MDHEN and SYDVKM. V lost 11 bases and J 4 bases, leaving 21 bases between the germline ends. The CDR3 spells CAGEIAGEGYEQYF. The DNA of the CDR3 is TGTGCCGGCGAGATAGCAGGGGAGGGGTACGAGCAGTACTTC.

The chain is built from TRBV7-8 and TRBJ2-3; D may correspond to TRBD1 or TRBD2 (5 bases each). Per the germline V gene, CDR1 is SGHVS and CDR2 is FQNEAQ. With 6 bases removed from V and 0 bases from J, the gap between germline ends came to 16 bases. The CDR3 runs to 16 residues. CDR3 nucleotides: TGTGCCAGCAGGCACTGGGACGGTGCTAGCACAGATACGCAGTATTTT. This codes for CASRHWDGASTDTQYF.

As concerns this clone: In the same sample, other DNA sequences code for this CDR3. The V gene is TRBV6-5, the J gene TRBJ2-7; D is tentatively TRBD1 or TRBD2 (7 bases each). With 4 bases removed from V and 2 bases from J, the gap between germline ends came to 12 bases. This CDR3 is built from 14 residues. Germline V CDR1 and CDR2: MNHEY, SVGAGI. CDR3 DNA sequence: TGTGCCAGCAGTTCGACAGGGACTACCTACGAGCAGTACTTC. The encoded protein is CASSSTGTTYEQYF.

The gene calls are TRBV7-9 and TRBJ2-1; 14 bases are shared with TRBD2. Trimming cost V 6 bases and J 8 bases; bases outside gene matches: 6. This CDR3 has 15 residues. Germline V gives CDR1 SEHNR, CDR2 FQNEAQ (reference sequence). CDR3 in DNA: TGTGCCAGCAGTTCGACTAGCGGGGGGGCCTATGAGCAGTTCTTC. Translation gives CASSSTSGGAYEQFF.

The V call is TRBV5-1, the J call TRBJ2-3; the D gene could be TRBD1 or TRBD2 (7 bases each). Germline CDR1 is SGHRS and CDR2 is YFSETQ. This CDR3 region has 18 residues. The V gene lost 2 bases and the J gene lost 3 bases, with 22 bases spanning the gap. The DNA for the CDR3 is TGCGCCAGCAGCTTAATTAGGGGAGGGGGCTCCGGAACAGATACGCAGTATTTT. This codes for CASSLIRGGGSGTDTQYF. The variable domain in full, with the rest retrieved from reference TRBV5-1 and TRBJ2-3, is KAGVTQTPRYLIKTRGQQVTLSCSPISGHRSVSWYQQTPGQGLQFLFEYFSETQRNKGNFPGRFSGRQFSNSRSEMNVSTLELGDSALYLCASSLIRGGGSGTDTQYFGPGTRLTVL.

This chain connects TRBV19 to TRBJ1-1; the D gene is possibly TRBD1 (6 bases). V was clipped by 3 bases and J by 12 bases, with 17 bases between them. The CDR3 extends over 13 amino acids. Germline V gene sequence: CDR1 LNHDA, CDR2 SQIVND (reference sequence). CDR3 coding DNA: TGTGCCAGTAGTATGCCCCAGGGGAGGTCGACTTTCTTT. It translates to CASSMPQGRSTFF.

This chain uses TRBV7-9 with TRBJ2-4; 13 bases are shared with TRBD2. With 4 bases clipped from V and 0 bases from J, the junction kept 9 bases outside the gene matches. Per the germline V gene, CDR1 is SEHNR and CDR2 is FQNEAQ (reference sequence). This CDR3 region has 19 residues. For the CDR3, the DNA is TGTGCCAGCAGCTCGGGGACTAGCGGGACCAGTCGAGCCAAAAACATTCAGTACTTC. Translation: CASSSGTSGTSRAKNIQYF.

V and J are TRBV28 and TRBJ1-5; a possible D gene is TRBD1 (5 bases). Trimming shortened V by 6 bases and J by 1 base, and 7 bases separated the two germline ends. Germline assignment: CDR1 MDHEN and CDR2 SYDVKM. CDR3 size: 13 residues. CDR3 loop: CASRRGSNQPQHF. CDR3 nucleotides: TGTGCCAGCAGACGGGGGAGCAATCAGCCCCAGCATTTT.

CDR3 amino acids: CASSYTGGRTGNTIYF. The CDR3, as DNA: TGTGCCAGCAGTTACACCGGGGGCAGGACTGGAAACACCATATATTTT. The rearrangement links TRBV6-2 or TRBV6-3 to TRBJ1-3; D is possibly TRBD1 (6 bases). Germline CDR1 reads MNHEY; CDR2 reads SVGEGT. The CDR3 extends over 16 amino acids. Trimming stripped 2 bases from V and 2 bases from J, with 13 bases between.